One and the same sample provided the 5 T cell receptor beta chains below, sequenced in a study of cytomegalovirus exposure and HLA in healthy donors. Primers for the PCR totalled 60 Vbeta and 13 Jbeta. The method was immunoSEQ multiplex PCR; TCRdb's version includes in-frame clones alone and lacks a portion of them. Among nearly 110,000 clones listed, about 64% were seen once. The sample consisted of PBMCs. The receptors originated from a female donor in good health and CMV-seronegative.

This chain links TRBV4-1 with TRBJ1-1, with D perhaps matching TRBD1 (5 bases). The CDR3 length is 14 residues. Trimming shortened V by 1 base and J by 1 base, and 7 bases separated the two germline ends. The germline gives CDR1 MGHRA, CDR2 YSYEKL. The DNA for the CDR3 is TGCGCCAGCAGCCAAGGACAGCAGAACACTGAAGCTTTCTTT. Its translation is CASSQGQQNTEAFF.

This chain uses TRBV5-1 with TRBJ2-5, with 9 bases identical to TRBD1. Germline V gene lookup returns CDR1 SGHRS and CDR2 YFSETQ. The CDR3 covers 14 residues. The ends lost 0 bases at V and 4 bases at J; junction bases unmatched: 1. CDR3 bases: TGCGCCAGCAGCTTGGGGGACAGGGTAGAGACCCAGTACTTC. Protein sequence: CASSLGDRVETQYF.

This clone has at least ten counts. CDR3 bases: TGCGCCAGCAGCTTAATGGGAGCGGGGTTGCGAGCGGGAGGGTACAATGAGCAGTTCTTC. Translation: CASSLMGAGLRAGGYNEQFF. The chain joins TRBV5-1 to TRBJ2-1; TRBD2 agrees at 10 bases. The V and J ends lost 2 bases and 4 bases, in that order; junction bases with no gene match: 18. Germline CDR1 reads SGHRS; CDR2 reads YFSETQ. CDR3 length: 20 amino acids.

This clone was seen more than once but under ten times. This rearrangement joins TRBV5-4 to TRBJ2-7, with 9 positions matching TRBD1. The CDR3 covers 15 residues. With V trimmed by 0 bases and J by 5 bases, 6 bases remained unmatched. The germline gives CDR1 SGHNT, CDR2 YYREEE (reference sequence). The CDR3 protein is CASSLGDRATNEQYF. CDR3 bases: TGTGCCAGCAGCTTGGGGGACAGGGCAACCAACGAGCAGTACTTC.

V is TRBV5-1 and J is TRBJ2-2, with 7 bases lining up with TRBD2. CDR3 length: 15 amino acids. Germline-derived CDR1 and CDR2 are SGHRS and YFSETQ. Losses at the gene ends were 4 bases for V and 4 bases for J; bases not matched to a gene: 7. CDR3 sequence reads: CASSERDYPTGELFF. CDR3 DNA: TGCGCCAGCAGCGAACGGGACTACCCCACCGGGGAGCTGTTTTTT.